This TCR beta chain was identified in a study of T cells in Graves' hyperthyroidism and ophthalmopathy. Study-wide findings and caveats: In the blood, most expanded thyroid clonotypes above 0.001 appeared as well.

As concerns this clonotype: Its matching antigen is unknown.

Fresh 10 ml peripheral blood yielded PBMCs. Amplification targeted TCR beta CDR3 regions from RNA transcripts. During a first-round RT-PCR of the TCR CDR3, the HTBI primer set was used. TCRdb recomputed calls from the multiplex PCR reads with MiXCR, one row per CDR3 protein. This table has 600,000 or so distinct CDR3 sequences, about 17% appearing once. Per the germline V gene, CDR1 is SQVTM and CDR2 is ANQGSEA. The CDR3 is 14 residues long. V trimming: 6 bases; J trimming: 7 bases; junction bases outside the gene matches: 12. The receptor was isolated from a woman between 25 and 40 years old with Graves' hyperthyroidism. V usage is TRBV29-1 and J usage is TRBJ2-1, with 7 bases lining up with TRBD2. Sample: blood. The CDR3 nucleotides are TGCAGCGTCCCAAGGACGGGAGGCTGGAATGAGCAGTTCTTC. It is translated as CSVPRTGGWNEQFF.